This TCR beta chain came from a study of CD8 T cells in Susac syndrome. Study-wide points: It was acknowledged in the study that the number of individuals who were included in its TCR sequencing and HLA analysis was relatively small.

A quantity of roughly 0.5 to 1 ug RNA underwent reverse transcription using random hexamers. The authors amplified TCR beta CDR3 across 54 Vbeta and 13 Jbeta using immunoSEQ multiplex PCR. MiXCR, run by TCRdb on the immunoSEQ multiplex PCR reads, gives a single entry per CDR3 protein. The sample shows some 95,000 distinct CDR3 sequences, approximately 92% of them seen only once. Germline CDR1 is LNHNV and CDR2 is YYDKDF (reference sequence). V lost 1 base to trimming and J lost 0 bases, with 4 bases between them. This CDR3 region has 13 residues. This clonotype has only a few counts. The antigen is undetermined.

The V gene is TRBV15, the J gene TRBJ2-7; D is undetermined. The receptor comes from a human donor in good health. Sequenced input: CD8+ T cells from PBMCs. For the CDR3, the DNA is TGTGCCACCAGCAGAGTTCCCTCCTACGAGCAGTACTTC. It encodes CATSRVPSYEQYF.